A single sample is the source of the 15 T cell receptor beta chains below, sequenced in a study of T cell changes during pregnancy in multiple sclerosis. The assay was immunoSEQ multiplex PCR, and TCRdb's table has in-frame clones only and misses some. Of under 60,000 clones listed, 92% are singletons. This specimen was CD4+ T cells from peripheral blood mononuclear cells, taken after pregnancy. Receptor source: a female donor with multiple sclerosis, enrolled in a pregnancy study.

This chain joins TRBV7-2 and TRBJ2-2, with unresolved D. Germline assignment: CDR1 SGHTA and CDR2 FQGNSA. The CDR3 is 14 amino acids. Trimming removed 4 bases from V and 6 bases from J, with 12 bases in between. CDR3 DNA sequence: TGTGCCAGCAGCTCCCAGGTGGCCTCCGGGGAGCTGTTTTTT. Its translation: CASSSQVASGELFF.

CDR3 nucleotides: TGTGCCAGTTTTGTTCGGGACTCCTCGGGCCAGTACTTC. Its translation: CASFVRDSSGQYF. V gene TRBV2 combines with J gene TRBJ2-5; a weak D match, TRBD2 (6 bases). V dropped 9 bases and J dropped 10 bases, with 21 bases sitting between them. The CDR3 length is 13 residues. Germline values: CDR1 SNHLY, CDR2 FYNNEI.

This clone has just a few counts. The V call is TRBV18, the J call TRBJ1-1; no definite D call. CDR3 length: 13 residues. Trimming stripped 4 bases from V and 8 bases from J, with 14 bases between. Germline V gene data show CDR1 as KGHSH and CDR2 as LQKENI. CDR3 loop: CASSLEHGSEAFF. The CDR3, as DNA: TGTGCCAGCTCACTCGAACACGGGTCCGAAGCTTTCTTT.

This clone was seen a single time. The chain carries TRBV6-1 and TRBJ2-2; the match to TRBD2 covers 7 bases. V lost 2 bases, J lost 6 bases, and 12 bases stayed unmatched. Per germline, CDR1 MNHNS and CDR2 SASEGT. This CDR3 contains 17 residues. The CDR3: CASSERSPSGVPGELFF. In DNA, the CDR3 is TGTGCCAGCAGTGAACGAAGCCCCAGCGGGGTGCCCGGGGAGCTGTTTTTT.

The genes are TRBV7-6 and TRBJ2-7; a possible D gene is TRBD2 (5 bases). CDR1 SGHVS and CDR2 FNYEAQ come from the germline V gene. Trimming pared 3 bases from V and 2 bases from J, leaving 20 bases between. The CDR3 sequence is 17 residues long. CDR3 residues: CASSLGSGAWRTYEQYF. The CDR3 region has the DNA TGTGCCAGCAGCTTGGGGTCAGGCGCGTGGAGGACCTACGAGCAGTACTTC.

V gene TRBV18 combines with J gene TRBJ2-6; 8 bases are a match to TRBD1. The CDR3 is made up of 15 amino acids. The V gene end was trimmed by 6 bases and the J gene end by 2 bases; junction bases not matched to a gene: 3. Germline CDR1 KGHSH, CDR2 LQKENI. CDR3 in DNA: TGTGCCAGCTCCCAACAGGGGGCTGGGGCCAACGTCCTGACTTTC. This codes for CASSQQGAGANVLTF.

This rearrangement joins TRBV6-6 to TRBJ2-5, with D possibly TRBD1 on 5 matching bases. There are 15 residues in the CDR3. Germline CDR1 reads MNHNY; CDR2 reads SVGAGI (reference sequence). V lost 0 bases and J lost 5, with 13 bases in between. The CDR3 region is CASSYSRQSGETQYF. CDR3 DNA sequence: TGTGCCAGCAGTTACTCGAGGCAGTCAGGGGAGACCCAGTACTTC.

This chain uses TRBV5-4 with TRBJ1-3; perhaps TRBD1 as D (6 bases). The CDR3 loop spans 16 amino acids. Trimming cost V 3 bases and J 4 bases, with 17 bases left between them. The germline V gene encodes CDR1 SGHNT and CDR2 YYREEE (reference sequence). The CDR3 sequence: CASSYTGFVGGNTIYF. CDR3 nucleotide sequence: TGTGCCAGCAGCTATACAGGGTTCGTCGGAGGAAACACCATATATTTT.

Concerning this clone: The same CDR3 also results from other DNA sequences found in this sample. The rearrangement links TRBV7-6 to TRBJ2-3; a possible D gene is TRBD2 (6 bases). Germline loops: CDR1 SGHVS, CDR2 FNYEAQ. The ends were cut back, 6 bases at V and 3 bases at J, with 10 bases in the middle. The CDR3 totals 13 residues. For the CDR3, the DNA is TGTGCCAGCAGTCCCGGACTAACAGATACGCAGTATTTT. Encoded protein: CASSPGLTDTQYF.

This chain uses TRBV7-9 with TRBJ1-1; D unresolved. Germline-derived CDR1 and CDR2 are SEHNR and FQNEAQ (reference sequence). CDR3 length: 16 amino acids. The ends were cut back, 3 bases at V and 4 bases at J, with 18 bases in the middle. CDR3 nucleotide sequence: TGTGCCAGCAGCTTGAGGGCGGGCGGAAATCCCACTGAAGCTTTCTTT. Its translation: CASSLRAGGNPTEAFF. Drawing the rest from reference TRBV7-9 and TRBJ1-1, the complete variable domain is DTGVSQNPRHKITKRGQNVTFRCDPISEHNRLYWYRQTLGQGPEFLTYFQNEAQLEKSRLLSDRFSAERPKGSFSTLEIQRTEQGDSAMYLCASSLRAGGNPTEAFFGQGTRLTVV.

This chain connects TRBV28 to TRBJ2-2, with D possibly matching TRBD1 (6 bases). The CDR3 length is 14 residues. CDR1 is MDHEN, CDR2 SYDVKM, per germline. With 6 bases removed from V and 5 bases from J, the gap between germline ends came to 13 bases. CDR3 residues: CASRPTGLTGELFF. The DNA for the CDR3 is TGTGCCAGCAGACCAACAGGGTTAACCGGGGAGCTGTTTTTT.

The rearrangement links TRBV27 to TRBJ2-3, with TRBD2 identical over 7 bases. Germline CDR1 MNHEY, CDR2 SMNVEV (reference sequence). V dropped 6 bases and J dropped 7; count of bases not matched to a gene: 7. The CDR3 consists of 13 residues. The CDR3 protein is CASRFSTSNTQYF. CDR3 in DNA: TGTGCCAGCAGATTCTCGACTAGCAATACGCAGTATTTT.

This chain connects TRBV29-1 to TRBJ2-2; 9 bases line up with TRBD1. The V gene's germline CDR1 is SQVTM and CDR2 ANQGSEA. V gave up 7 bases and J gave up 8 bases; unmatched junction bases: 8. The CDR3 is 13 amino acids. CDR3 sequence reads: CSASTGGSGELFF. The CDR3 DNA sequence: TGCAGCGCTTCGACAGGGGGAAGTGGGGAGCTGTTTTTT.

The gene calls are TRBV18 and TRBJ1-1; D uncertain. CDR1 and CDR2 (germline): KGHSH, LQKENI. Deletions cut 3 bases from V and 1 base from J, with 12 bases between. This CDR3 comprises 15 residues. The CDR3 here is CASSPLSWRNTEAFF. DNA of the CDR3: TGTGCCAGCTCACCGCTCTCCTGGAGGAACACTGAAGCTTTCTTT. The full variable domain, its missing parts supplied by reference TRBV18 and TRBJ1-1, is NAGVMQNPRHLVRRRGQEARLRCSPMKGHSHVYWYRQLPEEGLKFMVYLQKENIIDESGMPKERFSAEFPKEGPSILRIQQVVRGDSAAYFCASSPLSWRNTEAFFGQGTRLTVV.

The rearrangement links TRBV6-4 to TRBJ2-2, with 10 bases matching TRBD1. The length of the CDR3 is 15 residues. Germline values: CDR1 MRHNA, CDR2 SNTAGT. V lost 8 bases, J lost 5 bases, and 8 bases stayed unmatched. The CDR3 here is CASRRDRGNTGELFF. As DNA, the CDR3 is TGTGCCAGCCGCCGGGACAGGGGCAATACCGGGGAGCTGTTTTTT.